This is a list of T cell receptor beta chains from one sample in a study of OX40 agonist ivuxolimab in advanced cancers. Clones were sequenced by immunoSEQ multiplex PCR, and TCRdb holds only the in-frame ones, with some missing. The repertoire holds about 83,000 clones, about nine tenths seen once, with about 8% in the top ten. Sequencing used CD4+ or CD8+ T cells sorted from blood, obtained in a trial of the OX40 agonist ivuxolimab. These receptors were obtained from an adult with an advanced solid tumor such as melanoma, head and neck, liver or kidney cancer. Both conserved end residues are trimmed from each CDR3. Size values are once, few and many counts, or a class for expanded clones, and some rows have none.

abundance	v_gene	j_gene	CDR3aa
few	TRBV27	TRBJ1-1	ASSLHPAGRVNTEAF
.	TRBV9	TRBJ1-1	ASSVGGRNTEAF
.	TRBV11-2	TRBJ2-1	ASRNSRISLYNEQF
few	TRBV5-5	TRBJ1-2	ASSWDGTGPGTYGYT
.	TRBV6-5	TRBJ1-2	ASSYARGLYGYT
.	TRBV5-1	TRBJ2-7	ASSSRDRGYEQY
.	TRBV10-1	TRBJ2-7	ASSSSPTAAYEQY
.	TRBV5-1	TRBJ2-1	ASSLEGQGYLAEQF
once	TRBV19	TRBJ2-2	ASSIRGQFNTGELF
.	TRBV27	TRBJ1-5	ASSHSNQPQH
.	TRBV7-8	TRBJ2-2	ASSLSTGELF
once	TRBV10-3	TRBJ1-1	AISEYRERGEGAF
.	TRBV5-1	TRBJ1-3	ASSLAPGLMDGRSGNTIY
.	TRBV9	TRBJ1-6	ASSPGQGGSPLH
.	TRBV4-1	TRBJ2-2	ASSPRVTGELF
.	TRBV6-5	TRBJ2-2	ASGLTGELF
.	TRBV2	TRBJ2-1	ASSRPFGEAGAGFTEQF
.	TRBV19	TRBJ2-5	ASSPHSGTSGEVQETQY
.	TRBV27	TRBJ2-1	ASSPGLVNEQF
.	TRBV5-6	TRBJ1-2	ASSTGQGVYGYT
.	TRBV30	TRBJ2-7	AWRGGGIPHEQY
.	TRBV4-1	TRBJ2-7	ASSQVFLEVWEQY
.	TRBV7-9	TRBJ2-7	ASSLGLGYEQY
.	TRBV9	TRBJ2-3	ASSAGDSTDTQY
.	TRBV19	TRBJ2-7	ASGNRGYEQY
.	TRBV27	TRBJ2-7	ASSSQGALGYEQY
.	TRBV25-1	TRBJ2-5	ATTGSRETQY
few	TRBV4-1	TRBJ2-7	ASSQDRVLIYEQY
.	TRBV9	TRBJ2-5	ASSGPRAQGETQY
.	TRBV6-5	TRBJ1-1	ASSYSWGGNTEAF
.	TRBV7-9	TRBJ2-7	ASSPPVAGRYEQY
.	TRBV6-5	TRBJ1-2	ASSYSGQGLNYGYT
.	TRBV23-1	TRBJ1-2	ASSPPPGPPNYGYT
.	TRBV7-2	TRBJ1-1	ASTLDSSTEAF
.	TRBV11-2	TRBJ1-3	ASSTLPPGQGVNTIY
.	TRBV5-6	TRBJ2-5	ASSPTRTSGASYQETQY
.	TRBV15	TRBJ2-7	ATSRSPDRVSGVCEQY
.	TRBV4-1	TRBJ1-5	ASSQGGLSGEPQH
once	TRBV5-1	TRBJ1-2	ASSLEGIYGYT
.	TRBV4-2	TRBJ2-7	ASSPTLQYEAGGEQY
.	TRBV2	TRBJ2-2	ASCYPGLSGDGELF
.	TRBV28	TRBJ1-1	ASSLLPGNTEAF
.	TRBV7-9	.	ASSSFRTSRPLYEQY
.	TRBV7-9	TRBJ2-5	ASSAPALGVLETQY
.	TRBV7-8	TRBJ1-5	ASSLWAGDEGNQPQH
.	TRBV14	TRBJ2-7	ASTTKRDGQSSYEQY
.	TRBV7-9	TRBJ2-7	ASSPADKRTFYEQY
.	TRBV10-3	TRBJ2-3	AISRTSGGEDTQY
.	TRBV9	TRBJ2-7	ASSVDGVGREQY
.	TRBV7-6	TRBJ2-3	ASSPYPSGGFTDTQY